This note documents a single T cell receptor (beta chain) sequence. Germline CDR1 SEHNR, CDR2 FQNEAQ (reference sequence). V dropped 2 bases and J dropped 2; count of bases not matched to a gene: 5. This CDR3 comprises 16 residues. This sample was taken from a study of technical replicates of blood from a handful of donors. Clones were read by immunoSEQ multiplex PCR, and TCRdb kept only the in-frame ones, dropping some. This sample carries roughly 50,000 clones, nearly 95% of them seen once, and the ten largest clones take just over 3%. The chain recombines TRBV7-9 with TRBJ2-3, with 9 bases fitting TRBD1. This receptor was obtained from a human donor in good health. Some clones in this sample may be carry-over from other donors' samples. Sequencing input: PBMCs. The DNA of the CDR3 is TGTGCCAGCAGCTTACCGGGACAGGGAAACACAGATACGCAGTATTTT. It yields the protein CASSLPGQGNTDTQYF.